This is a list of T cell receptor beta chains from one sample in a study of post-analysis software for immune sequencing data. MiXCR, applied by TCRdb to the PCR reads, yields one record per CDR3 protein. The sample consists of some 800,000 distinct CDR3 sequences, about half of them appearing once. Sequencing input: blood. Every receptor here comes from a girl under 18 with multiple sclerosis. Each CDR3 is given with its conserved first and last residue. Fields, in order: CDR3 protein, CDR3 DNA, D gene, clone size, J gene, V gene. A D gene is named only where the DNA matches it firmly. For some rows the clone size is stated as once, few or many, or as a class when expanded; others skip it.

CDR3: CASSPQGQGGFYEQYF
DNA: TGTGCCAGTAGTCCACAGGGACAGGGTGGGTTCTACGAGCAGTACTTC
D: TRBD1
size: .
J: TRBJ2-7
V: TRBV19

CDR3: CSARDPIQYEQYF
DNA: TGCAGTGCTAGAGACCCTATTCAGTACGAGCAGTACTTC
D: .
size: .
J: TRBJ2-7
V: TRBV20-1

CDR3: CASSMSQANTEAFF
DNA: TGTGCCAGTAGTATGAGCCAGGCGAACACTGAAGCTTTCTTT
D: .
size: .
J: TRBJ1-1
V: TRBV19

CDR3: CASSDRGRGYGYTF
DNA: TGTGCCAGCAGCGACAGGGGGCGGGGGTATGGCTACACCTTC
D: TRBD1
size: .
J: TRBJ1-2
V: TRBV14

CDR3: CSAKRAGTYNEQFF
DNA: TGCAGTGCCAAGCGGGCGGGTACCTACAATGAGCAGTTCTTC
D: .
size: .
J: TRBJ2-1
V: TRBV20-1

CDR3: CASSLKVGSTDAQYF
DNA: TGTGCCAGCAGTTTAAAGGTGGGGAGCACAGATGCGCAGTATTTT
D: .
size: .
J: TRBJ2-3
V: TRBV12-3/TRBV12-4

CDR3: CASRKWTSGNNEQFF
DNA: TGTGCCAGCCGCAAATGGACTAGCGGGAACAATGAGCAGTTCTTC
D: TRBD2
size: .
J: TRBJ2-1
V: TRBV6-2/TRBV6-3

CDR3: CASSFGSGGGYEQYF
DNA: TGTGCCAGCAGTTTCGGCTCAGGGGGCGGTTACGAGCAGTACTTC
D: TRBD1
size: .
J: TRBJ2-7
V: TRBV12-3/TRBV12-4

CDR3: CASSVGTRTASNEQFF
DNA: TGTGCCAGCAGCGTGGGGACTCGGACGGCTTCTAATGAGCAGTTCTTC
D: .
size: .
J: TRBJ2-1
V: TRBV5-4

CDR3: CASSPGLAGNTDTQYF
DNA: TGTGCCAGCAGCCCAGGACTAGCGGGAAACACAGATACGCAGTATTTT
D: TRBD2
size: many
J: TRBJ2-3
V: TRBV13

CDR3: CASSFKGFESSYNEQFF
DNA: TGTGCCAGCAGCTTTAAGGGGTTTGAGAGCTCCTACAATGAGCAGTTCTTC
D: .
size: .
J: TRBJ2-1
V: TRBV4-2

CDR3: CASSISRGGKLFF
DNA: TGTGCCAGCAGTATCTCCAGGGGTGGAAAACTGTTTTTT
D: .
size: once
J: TRBJ1-4
V: TRBV28

CDR3: CASTGRGTGTYEQYF
DNA: TGTGCCAGCACCGGACGCGGGACAGGGACGTACGAGCAGTACTTC
D: TRBD1
size: few
J: TRBJ2-7
V: TRBV28

CDR3: CASSYSTSHSYNEQFF
DNA: TGTGCCAGCAGTTACTCGACTAGCCACTCCTACAATGAGCAGTTCTTC
D: TRBD2
size: .
J: TRBJ2-1
V: TRBV6-5

CDR3: CASSLRRGGFNEQFF
DNA: TGTGCCAGCAGTTTAAGGAGGGGCGGCTTCAATGAGCAGTTCTTC
D: .
size: .
J: TRBJ2-1
V: TRBV27

CDR3: CASSSIAAATDTQYF
DNA: TGTGCCAGCAGCTCCATAGCCGCGGCGACAGATACGCAGTATTTT
D: .
size: .
J: TRBJ2-3
V: TRBV9

CDR3: CASSQEELAGLNEQYF
DNA: TGTGCCAGCAGCCAAGAAGAGCTAGCGGGACTGAACGAGCAGTACTTC
D: TRBD2
size: few
J: TRBJ2-7
V: TRBV4-2

CDR3: CASSSGHPSADTQYF
DNA: TGTGCCAGCAGTTCGGGACACCCTTCAGCAGATACGCAGTATTTT
D: .
size: .
J: TRBJ2-3
V: TRBV6-2/TRBV6-3

CDR3: CASSQDLDSGYAYEQYF
DNA: TGTGCCAGCAGCCAAGATCTCGATAGCGGATATGCCTACGAGCAGTACTTC
D: .
size: .
J: TRBJ2-7
V: TRBV4-2

CDR3: CASTLTSGSLEGEQYF
DNA: TGTGCCAGCACCCTGACTAGCGGGAGCCTGGAGGGCGAGCAGTACTTC
D: TRBD2
size: .
J: TRBJ2-7
V: TRBV3-1

CDR3: CASSSTRDTEAFF
DNA: TGTGCCAGCAGTTCCACACGGGACACTGAAGCTTTCTTT
D: .
size: .
J: TRBJ1-1
V: TRBV12-3/TRBV12-4

CDR3: CASKPTGSYGYTF
DNA: TGTGCCAGCAAACCCACAGGGTCCTATGGCTACACCTTC
D: .
size: .
J: TRBJ1-2
V: TRBV12-3/TRBV12-4

CDR3: CASSDPGGGTYEQYF
DNA: TGTGCCAGCAGCGATCCAGGAGGGGGGACCTACGAGCAGTACTTC
D: .
size: .
J: TRBJ2-7
V: TRBV11-2

CDR3: CASSQDRVAGEGYEQYF
DNA: TGCGCCAGCAGCCAAGATAGGGTGGCGGGTGAGGGCTACGAGCAGTACTTC
D: .
size: .
J: TRBJ2-7
V: TRBV4-3

CDR3: CASSYSTGWDTEAFF
DNA: TGTGCCAGCAGTTACTCGACAGGGTGGGACACTGAAGCTTTCTTT
D: TRBD1
size: .
J: TRBJ1-1
V: TRBV6-5

CDR3: CASSFKSMNTEAFF
DNA: TGTGCCAGCAGCTTTAAATCCATGAACACTGAAGCTTTCTTT
D: .
size: .
J: TRBJ1-1
V: TRBV7-2

CDR3: CASSLTRISYNEQFF
DNA: TGTGCCAGCAGCTTAACTAGAATCTCCTACAATGAGCAGTTCTTC
D: .
size: .
J: TRBJ2-1
V: TRBV7-2

CDR3: CSASRDGTSYEQYF
DNA: TGCAGTGCTAGCCGGGACGGAACGTCCTACGAGCAGTACTTC
D: .
size: few
J: TRBJ2-7
V: TRBV20-1

CDR3: CASSLGAGPASYNEQFF
DNA: TGTGCCAGCAGTTTAGGAGCGGGGCCCGCCTCCTACAATGAGCAGTTCTTC
D: TRBD2
size: .
J: TRBJ2-1
V: TRBV12-3/TRBV12-4

CDR3: CASSPLPGDYNEQFF
DNA: TGTGCCAGCAGCCCTCTCCCAGGGGACTACAATGAGCAGTTCTTC
D: .
size: .
J: TRBJ2-1
V: TRBV7-2

CDR3: CASSSRGGGSEAFF
DNA: TGTGCCAGCAGCTCCCGGGGAGGGGGCAGTGAAGCTTTCTTT
D: TRBD1
size: .
J: TRBJ1-1
V: TRBV11-1

CDR3: CASSLNPSGNYEQYF
DNA: TGTGCCAGCAGCTTAAACCCTAGCGGGAACTACGAGCAGTACTTC
D: TRBD2
size: .
J: TRBJ2-7
V: TRBV7-3

CDR3: CASSTALLSYEQYF
DNA: TGTGCCAGCAGTACGGCCTTACTCTCCTACGAGCAGTACTTC
D: .
size: few
J: TRBJ2-7
V: TRBV6-5

CDR3: CASSFGSQRNEQYF
DNA: TGTGCCAGCAGCTTTGGTTCACAGCGAAACGAGCAGTACTTC
D: .
size: once
J: TRBJ2-7
V: TRBV7-3

CDR3: CASSLAPTGVGSPLHF
DNA: TGCGCCAGCAGCTTGGCCCCGACAGGGGTCGGATCACCCCTCCACTTT
D: TRBD1
size: .
J: TRBJ1-6
V: TRBV5-1

CDR3: CACSLARTGGQPQHF
DNA: TGTGCCTGCAGCTTGGCCAGGACAGGGGGTCAGCCCCAGCATTTT
D: TRBD1
size: few
J: TRBJ1-5
V: TRBV5-5

CDR3: CASRSNRPNTEAFF
DNA: TGTGCCAGCAGATCCAACAGACCTAACACTGAAGCTTTCTTT
D: .
size: few
J: TRBJ1-1
V: TRBV12-3/TRBV12-4

CDR3: CASKPYLETGEGDRSYNEQFF
DNA: TGTGCCAGCAAACCATATCTCGAGACGGGAGAAGGGGATCGCTCCTACAATGAGCAGTTCTTC
D: .
size: .
J: TRBJ2-1
V: TRBV3-1

CDR3: CASSSLRGQGSNQPQHF
DNA: TGTGCCAGCAGTTCACTGCGAGGACAGGGGAGCAATCAGCCCCAGCATTTT
D: TRBD1
size: many
J: TRBJ1-5
V: TRBV28

CDR3: CSASSGTGDYEQYF
DNA: TGCAGTGCTAGTAGCGGGACAGGAGACTACGAGCAGTACTTC
D: .
size: many
J: TRBJ2-7
V: TRBV20-1

CDR3: CASSPSGLRALGEQYF
DNA: TGTGCCAGCAGTCCCTCGGGACTGCGGGCTCTGGGTGAGCAGTACTTC
D: .
size: few
J: TRBJ2-5
V: TRBV27

CDR3: CSVEDNLGSYEQYF
DNA: TGCAGCGTTGAGGACAATCTGGGGTCCTACGAGCAGTACTTC
D: .
size: .
J: TRBJ2-7
V: TRBV29-1

CDR3: CASSLRGGTGPNGELFF
DNA: TGTGCCAGCAGCTTACGGGGCGGGACAGGGCCGAATGGGGAGCTGTTTTTT
D: TRBD1
size: .
J: TRBJ2-2
V: TRBV7-3

CDR3: CASSQEHRGYYRAQYF
DNA: TGCGCCAGCAGCCAAGAGCACAGGGGGTATTATAGGGCCCAGTACTTC
D: TRBD1
size: few
J: TRBJ2-7
V: TRBV4-3

CDR3: CASSAETGSGDGYTF
DNA: TGTGCCAGCAGCGCCGAGACAGGATCGGGGGATGGCTACACCTTC
D: .
size: .
J: TRBJ1-2
V: TRBV9

CDR3: CSVVGRGSYEQYF
DNA: TGCAGCGTTGTTGGCAGGGGCTCCTACGAGCAGTACTTC
D: .
size: .
J: TRBJ2-7
V: TRBV29-1

CDR3: CASSFQGTEAFF
DNA: TGTGCCAGCAGCTTTCAGGGAACTGAAGCTTTCTTT
D: .
size: few
J: TRBJ1-1
V: TRBV5-5

CDR3: CASSLGQGRMTEAFF
DNA: TGTGCCAGCAGCTTAGGACAGGGGCGAATGACTGAAGCTTTCTTT
D: TRBD1
size: .
J: TRBJ1-1
V: TRBV7-9

CDR3: CSAGAHVQETQYF
DNA: TGCAGTGCTGGGGCACACGTCCAAGAGACCCAGTACTTC
D: .
size: few
J: TRBJ2-5
V: TRBV20-1

CDR3: CASSQRANNEQFF
DNA: TGCGCCAGCAGCCAACGGGCAAACAATGAGCAGTTCTTC
D: .
size: .
J: TRBJ2-1
V: TRBV5-1

CDR3: CATSKDGTGETQYF
DNA: TGTGCCACCAGCAAAGACGGGACCGGGGAGACCCAGTACTTC
D: .
size: .
J: TRBJ2-5
V: TRBV15

CDR3: CASRGTSGIGNEQFF
DNA: TGTGCCAGCAGGGGAACTAGCGGGATCGGCAATGAGCAGTTCTTC
D: TRBD2
size: few
J: TRBJ2-1
V: TRBV6-5

CDR3: CSASGIQYNEQFF
DNA: TGCAGTGCTAGTGGGATCCAATACAATGAGCAGTTCTTC
D: .
size: .
J: TRBJ2-1
V: TRBV20-1

CDR3: CASRNRDSYNEQFF
DNA: TGTGCCAGCAGGAACAGGGACTCGTACAATGAGCAGTTCTTC
D: .
size: many
J: TRBJ2-1
V: TRBV6-5

CDR3: CSARGGTGELNSPLHF
DNA: TGCAGTGCTAGAGGGGGGACAGGGGAATTGAATTCACCCCTCCACTTT
D: TRBD1
size: .
J: TRBJ1-6
V: TRBV20-1

CDR3: CSALIPDSGTQYF
DNA: TGCAGTGCTCTTATCCCGGACTCAGGGACCCAGTACTTC
D: .
size: few
J: TRBJ2-5
V: TRBV20-1

CDR3: CASSFWSSEGLSYEQYF
DNA: TGTGCCAGCAGTTTCTGGTCGTCTGAGGGACTCTCCTACGAGCAGTACTTC
D: .
size: .
J: TRBJ2-7
V: TRBV28